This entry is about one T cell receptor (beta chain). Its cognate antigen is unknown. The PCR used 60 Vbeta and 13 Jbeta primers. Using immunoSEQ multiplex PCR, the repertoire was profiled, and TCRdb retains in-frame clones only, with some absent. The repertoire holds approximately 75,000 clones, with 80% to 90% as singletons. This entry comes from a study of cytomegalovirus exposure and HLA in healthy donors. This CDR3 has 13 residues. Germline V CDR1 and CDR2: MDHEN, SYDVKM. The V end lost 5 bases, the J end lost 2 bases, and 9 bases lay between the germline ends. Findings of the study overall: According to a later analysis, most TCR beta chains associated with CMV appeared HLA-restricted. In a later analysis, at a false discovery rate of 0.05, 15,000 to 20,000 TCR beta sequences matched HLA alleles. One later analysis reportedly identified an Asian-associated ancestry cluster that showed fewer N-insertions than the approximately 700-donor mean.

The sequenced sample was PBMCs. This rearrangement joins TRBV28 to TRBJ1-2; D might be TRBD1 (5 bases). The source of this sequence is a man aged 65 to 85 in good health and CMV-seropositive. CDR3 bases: TGTGCCAGCAGTCTTGGGGCCAACTATGGCTACACCTTC. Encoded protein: CASSLGANYGYTF.